The rows below give T cell receptor beta chains drawn from one sample of a study of regulatory T cells in long-lasting Graves disease. TCRdb re-called the multiplex PCR reads through MiXCR, storing one row per CDR3 protein. Of 300,000 to 400,000 distinct CDR3 sequences in the sample, around a sixth were seen once. The source material was peripheral blood mononuclear cells (PBMCs), sampled at new diagnosis, from a patient treated with antithyroid drugs. These receptors all come from a female donor with Graves disease. CDR3s include the opening cysteine and the closing phenylalanine or tryptophan. Each record gives: J gene, V gene, D gene, clone size, CDR3 DNA, CDR3 protein. The D gene is left open where the match is weak. Size is stated for part of the rows, as once, few or many counts, or as a class when the clone is expanded.

J gene: TRBJ1-1
V gene: TRBV28
D gene: NA
clone size: NA
CDR3 DNA: TGTGCCAGCAGTTTTCCCGGGACCGGTTTGAACACTGAAGCTTTCTTT
CDR3 protein: CASSFPGTGLNTEAFF

J gene: TRBJ1-3
V gene: TRBV11-2
D gene: NA
clone size: many
CDR3 DNA: TGTGCCAGCAGCCCTCGGGCCCACCGTGACACCATATATTTT
CDR3 protein: CASSPRAHRDTIYF

J gene: TRBJ2-1
V gene: TRBV19
D gene: TRBD2
clone size: many
CDR3 DNA: TGTGCCAGTAGTATTCTAGCGGGAGCAGTTGAGCAGTTCTTC
CDR3 protein: CASSILAGAVEQFF

J gene: TRBJ1-4
V gene: TRBV28
D gene: NA
clone size: NA
CDR3 DNA: TGTGCCCACGCCGGTGTCGGAGAAAAACTGTTTTTT
CDR3 protein: CAHAGVGEKLFF

J gene: TRBJ2-1
V gene: TRBV5-6
D gene: NA
clone size: many
CDR3 DNA: TGTGCCAGCAGCGTGTCCCACAATGAGCAGTTCTTC
CDR3 protein: CASSVSHNEQFF

J gene: TRBJ2-1
V gene: TRBV27
D gene: TRBD1
clone size: many
CDR3 DNA: TGTGCCAGCAGTTTAGGGACAGGAGGGTTCATTGGGGCCAATGAGCAGTTCTTC
CDR3 protein: CASSLGTGGFIGANEQFF

J gene: TRBJ1-1
V gene: TRBV6-2/TRBV6-3
D gene: NA
clone size: many
CDR3 DNA: TGTGCCAGCAGTTACCCCCCCACTGAAGCTTTCTTT
CDR3 protein: CASSYPPTEAFF

J gene: TRBJ2-7
V gene: TRBV28
D gene: TRBD2
clone size: many
CDR3 DNA: TGTGCCAGCAGTCGCCGGGAGGGATCAGACGAGCAGTACTTC
CDR3 protein: CASSRREGSDEQYF

J gene: TRBJ2-6
V gene: TRBV30
D gene: NA
clone size: NA
CDR3 DNA: TGTGCCTGGAGTGTACCTCCTTTTCGGTCTGGGGCCAACGTCCTGACTTTC
CDR3 protein: CAWSVPPFRSGANVLTF

J gene: TRBJ2-5
V gene: TRBV3-1
D gene: NA
clone size: many
CDR3 DNA: TGTGCCGCGGAGGGCGAGACCCAGTACTTC
CDR3 protein: CAAEGETQYF

J gene: TRBJ2-3
V gene: TRBV7-2
D gene: TRBD2
clone size: many
CDR3 DNA: TGTGCCAGCAGCCTGGGGACTAGCGGCCGCACAGATACGCAGTATTTT
CDR3 protein: CASSLGTSGRTDTQYF

J gene: TRBJ1-1
V gene: TRBV7-2
D gene: NA
clone size: NA
CDR3 DNA: TGTGCCAGCAGCTCTCCGGGACACATGAACACTGAAGCTTTCTTT
CDR3 protein: CASSSPGHMNTEAFF

J gene: TRBJ1-4
V gene: TRBV20-1
D gene: TRBD1
clone size: many
CDR3 DNA: TGCAGTGCTCCAGGGACAGGGTATGAAAAACTGTTTTTT
CDR3 protein: CSAPGTGYEKLFF

J gene: TRBJ2-1
V gene: TRBV5-1
D gene: TRBD1
clone size: many
CDR3 DNA: TGCGCCAGCAGCATAGACAGGGGTGACTACAATGAGCAGTTCTTC
CDR3 protein: CASSIDRGDYNEQFF

J gene: TRBJ2-2
V gene: TRBV27
D gene: TRBD2
clone size: NA
CDR3 DNA: TGTGCCAGCAGTTTCCGGACTAGAGTTAACACCGGGGAGCTGTTTTTT
CDR3 protein: CASSFRTRVNTGELFF

J gene: TRBJ2-5
V gene: TRBV27
D gene: NA
clone size: many
CDR3 DNA: TGTGCCAGCAGTTTGACCCTAGCCACTCTCGAGACCCAGTACTTC
CDR3 protein: CASSLTLATLETQYF

J gene: TRBJ2-7
V gene: TRBV5-1
D gene: NA
clone size: many
CDR3 DNA: TGCGCCAGCAGCGCCGTCGGGACCGGGGTGAGGGAGCAGTACTTC
CDR3 protein: CASSAVGTGVREQYF

J gene: TRBJ2-4
V gene: TRBV9
D gene: TRBD2
clone size: many
CDR3 DNA: TGTGCCAGCAGCGAAGGGGGACTAGGGGGCATTCAGTACTTC
CDR3 protein: CASSEGGLGGIQYF

J gene: TRBJ2-2
V gene: TRBV12-3/TRBV12-4
D gene: TRBD1
clone size: NA
CDR3 DNA: TGTGCCAGCAGTCCCGGACAGGGGCCCAACACCGGGGAGCTGTTTTTT
CDR3 protein: CASSPGQGPNTGELFF

J gene: TRBJ1-1
V gene: TRBV3-1
D gene: NA
clone size: many
CDR3 DNA: TGTGCCAGCAGCCAAGCTTTGGGCCCGAACACTGAAGCTTTCTTT
CDR3 protein: CASSQALGPNTEAFF

J gene: TRBJ1-5
V gene: TRBV2
D gene: NA
clone size: many
CDR3 DNA: TGTGCCACGAGGCGGTCCTCCCAAGGAGATCAGCCCCAGCATTTT
CDR3 protein: CATRRSSQGDQPQHF

J gene: TRBJ1-2
V gene: TRBV9
D gene: NA
clone size: NA
CDR3 DNA: TGTGCCAGCAGCGGAGGGGGATGGGGCAGGGATGGCTACACCTTC
CDR3 protein: CASSGGGWGRDGYTF

J gene: TRBJ1-5
V gene: TRBV24-1
D gene: NA
clone size: many
CDR3 DNA: TGTGCCACCAGTGATTCTCGTTCGGTCTGGAAAGGGGATAGCAATCAGCCCCAGCATTTT
CDR3 protein: CATSDSRSVWKGDSNQPQHF

J gene: TRBJ1-1
V gene: TRBV4-3
D gene: TRBD1
clone size: few
CDR3 DNA: TGCGCCAGCAGCCCAGGCGTCGGACAGGGAATGAACACTGAAGCTTTCTTT
CDR3 protein: CASSPGVGQGMNTEAFF

J gene: TRBJ2-1
V gene: TRBV27
D gene: TRBD2
clone size: many
CDR3 DNA: TGTGCCAGCAGAAAGTTCGGGGGGAGTTACAATGAGCAGTTCTTC
CDR3 protein: CASRKFGGSYNEQFF

J gene: TRBJ1-1
V gene: TRBV2
D gene: TRBD1
clone size: many
CDR3 DNA: TGTGCCAGCAGCGAATCTCGTGGGACAGGCGCTCTTGAAGCTTTCTTT
CDR3 protein: CASSESRGTGALEAFF

J gene: TRBJ2-5
V gene: TRBV6-2/TRBV6-3
D gene: TRBD2
clone size: few
CDR3 DNA: TGTGCCAGCAGTTTTAGCGGGGGGGCTTGGGAGACCCAGTACTTC
CDR3 protein: CASSFSGGAWETQYF

J gene: TRBJ1-1
V gene: TRBV28
D gene: NA
clone size: many
CDR3 DNA: TGTGCCAGCACCTCCCCGGTGAACACTGAAGCTTTCTTT
CDR3 protein: CASTSPVNTEAFF

J gene: TRBJ2-2
V gene: TRBV10-1
D gene: NA
clone size: NA
CDR3 DNA: TGCGCCAGCAGTGAGTCGCGAACCGGGGAGCTGTTTTTT
CDR3 protein: CASSESRTGELFF

J gene: TRBJ2-3
V gene: TRBV7-3
D gene: TRBD2
clone size: NA
CDR3 DNA: TGTGCCAGCAGCACACCCTCGGGAGGGGTCGGAGATACGCAGTATTTT
CDR3 protein: CASSTPSGGVGDTQYF

J gene: TRBJ1-1
V gene: TRBV25-1
D gene: NA
clone size: few
CDR3 DNA: TGTGCCAGCAGTTTTAAACGGGGATCTGAAGCTTTCTTT
CDR3 protein: CASSFKRGSEAFF

J gene: TRBJ1-2
V gene: TRBV6-2/TRBV6-3
D gene: NA
clone size: many
CDR3 DNA: TGTGCCAGCAGTTACTTTCTAGGAAACTATGGCTACACCTTC
CDR3 protein: CASSYFLGNYGYTF

J gene: TRBJ1-4
V gene: TRBV20-1
D gene: NA
clone size: many
CDR3 DNA: TGCAGTGCTAGACCCAGGTCGACTAATGAAAAACTGTTTTTT
CDR3 protein: CSARPRSTNEKLFF

J gene: TRBJ2-1
V gene: TRBV2
D gene: NA
clone size: many
CDR3 DNA: TGTGCCAGCAGCCCCGGGACCGGCTCATACAATGAGCAGTTCTTC
CDR3 protein: CASSPGTGSYNEQFF

J gene: TRBJ1-5
V gene: TRBV7-8
D gene: NA
clone size: once
CDR3 DNA: TGTGCCAGCAGCTTAGAAGGAATTAATCAGCCCCAGCATTTT
CDR3 protein: CASSLEGINQPQHF

J gene: TRBJ2-7
V gene: TRBV10-3
D gene: NA
clone size: NA
CDR3 DNA: TGTGCCATCACCAAGTCGCGAGGCTACGAGCAGTACTTC
CDR3 protein: CAITKSRGYEQYF

J gene: TRBJ1-5
V gene: TRBV5-5
D gene: NA
clone size: many
CDR3 DNA: TGTGCCAGCAGCTTGGATCCGAGCGAGGGGACAAAGCCCCAGCATTTT
CDR3 protein: CASSLDPSEGTKPQHF

J gene: TRBJ2-7
V gene: TRBV27
D gene: NA
clone size: many
CDR3 DNA: TGTGCCAGCAGTTCCGGGGTCAGCTCCTACGAGCAGTACTTC
CDR3 protein: CASSSGVSSYEQYF

J gene: TRBJ1-1
V gene: TRBV27
D gene: TRBD1
clone size: NA
CDR3 DNA: TGTGCCAGCAGTTTACTCCCGGGACAGGAGAAGAACACTGAAGCTCTCTTT
CDR3 protein: CASSLLPGQEKNTEALF

J gene: TRBJ2-7
V gene: TRBV27
D gene: TRBD1
clone size: many
CDR3 DNA: TGTGCCAGCAGTTTTATCGGGACAGAGACCTACGAGCAGTACTTC
CDR3 protein: CASSFIGTETYEQYF

J gene: TRBJ1-2
V gene: TRBV12-3/TRBV12-4
D gene: NA
clone size: many
CDR3 DNA: TGTGCCAGCAGTTTAAACCTGGCCAGGAACTATGGCTACACCTTC
CDR3 protein: CASSLNLARNYGYTF

J gene: TRBJ2-5
V gene: TRBV7-9
D gene: TRBD2
clone size: NA
CDR3 DNA: TGTGCCAGCAGCTCTAGCCCCCTAGCGGGAGCGGAGACCCAGTACTTC
CDR3 protein: CASSSSPLAGAETQYF